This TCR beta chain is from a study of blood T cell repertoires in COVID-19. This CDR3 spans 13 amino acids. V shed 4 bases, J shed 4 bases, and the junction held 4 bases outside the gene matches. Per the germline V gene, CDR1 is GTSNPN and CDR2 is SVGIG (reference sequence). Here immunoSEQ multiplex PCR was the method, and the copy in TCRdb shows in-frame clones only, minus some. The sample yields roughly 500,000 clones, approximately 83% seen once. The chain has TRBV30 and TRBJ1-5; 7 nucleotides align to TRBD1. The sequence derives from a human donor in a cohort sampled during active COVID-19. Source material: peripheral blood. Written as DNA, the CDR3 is TGTGCCTGGAACTACAGGGGTAATCAGCCCCAGCATTTT. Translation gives CAWNYRGNQPQHF.